The clone carrying this T cell receptor beta chain was counted many times. The antigen is unknown. Researchers amplified the TCR beta CDR3 regions from RNA transcripts. First-round RT-PCR with HTBI primers amplified the TCR CDR3 region. TCRdb passed the multiplex PCR reads through MiXCR, listing each CDR3 protein once. The sample contains approximately 600,000 distinct CDR3 sequences, roughly 14% of which appear only once. This sample was included in a study of T cells in Graves' hyperthyroidism and ophthalmopathy. The study's findings and limits: Blood samples included most of the expanded thyroid clonotypes exceeding 0.001.

CDR1 and CDR2 (germline): MGHRA, YSYEKL. The ends were cut back, 0 bases at V and 3 bases at J, with 11 bases in the middle. The CDR3 has 15 amino acids. Fresh peripheral blood, roughly 9.6 ml, was the source of the PBMCs. This sequence was found in a woman between 40 and 50 years old with Graves' ophthalmopathy. The material sequenced was blood. This chain links TRBV4-1 with TRBJ2-5; no definite D call. The CDR3: CASSQEGRNEETQYF. DNA for the CDR3: TGCGCCAGCAGCCAAGAAGGACGGAATGAAGAGACCCAGTACTTC.